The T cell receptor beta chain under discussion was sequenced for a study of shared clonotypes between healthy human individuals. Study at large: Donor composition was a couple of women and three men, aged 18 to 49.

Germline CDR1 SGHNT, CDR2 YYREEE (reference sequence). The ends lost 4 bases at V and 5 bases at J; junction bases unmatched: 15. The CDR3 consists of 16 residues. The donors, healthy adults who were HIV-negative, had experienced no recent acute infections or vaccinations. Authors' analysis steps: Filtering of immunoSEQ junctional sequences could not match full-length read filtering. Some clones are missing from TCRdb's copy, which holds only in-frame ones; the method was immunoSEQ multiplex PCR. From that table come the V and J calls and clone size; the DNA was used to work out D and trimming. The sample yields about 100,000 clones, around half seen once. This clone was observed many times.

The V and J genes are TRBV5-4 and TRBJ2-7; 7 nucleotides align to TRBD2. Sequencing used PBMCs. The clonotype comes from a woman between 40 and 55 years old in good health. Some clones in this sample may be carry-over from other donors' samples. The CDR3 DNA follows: TGTGCCAGCAGCCTGGGCGGAGGGGCGGGAGTGGACGAGCAGTACTTC. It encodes CASSLGGGAGVDEQYF.